The present entry profiles one T cell receptor (beta chain) with its context. In the original workflow: Nucleated cell number was recorded as an estimate derived from reference gene primer amplification. The assay was immunoSEQ multiplex PCR, and TCRdb's table has in-frame clones only and misses some. The V and J calls and clone size are taken from that table; D and trimming were inferred from the DNA. The table records about 140,000 clones, around 84% of them present only once. This entry comes from a study of blood T cell repertoires in COVID-19. Study overall: Italy, Spain and the United States were the sources of the convalescent and acute COVID-19 samples. From T cells, B-cell-depleted T cells, or PBMCs came the material, which was cDNA or gDNA.

Germline V gives CDR1 MDHEN, CDR2 SYDVKM. The CDR3 runs to 16 residues. J was trimmed by 7 bases and V by 5 bases; bases with no gene match: 14. A Seattle source enrolled patients during active infection and followed them longitudinally. The genes are TRBV28 and TRBJ2-3; 8 positions agree with TRBD2. Material for sequencing was peripheral blood. This sequence originates from a man aged 30 to 45 with COVID-19, enrolled during active disease. CDR3 in amino acids: CASSTSGAGGKNTQYF. Here the CDR3 DNA reads TGTGCCAGCAGTACCTCAGGGGCGGGGGGAAAAAATACGCAGTATTTT.